These 9 T cell receptor beta chains came from one sample sequenced in a study of early T cells in non-severe SARS-CoV-2 infection. TCRdb reprocessed the 5' RACE reads via MiXCR and lists one record per CDR3 protein. The data show fewer than 80,000 distinct CDR3 sequences, with roughly 4.9% seen just once and approximately 3.6% held by the top ten. This sample comprised whole blood, obtained at baseline. These receptors were obtained from an adult who was a healthcare worker with PCR-confirmed SARS-CoV-2 infection or an uninfected control (not recorded which). The donor label of this sample is uncertain.

This clonotype was counted only a few times. This chain links TRBV6-1 with TRBJ2-7; the match to TRBD1 covers 7 bases. The length of the CDR3 is 14 residues. Germline CDR1 is MNHNS and CDR2 is SASEGT. Trimming removed 2 bases from V and 3 bases from J; junction bases left unmatched: 4. CDR3 protein: CASSEFWDSYEQYF. DNA for the CDR3: TGTGCCAGCAGTGAATTTTGGGACAGCTACGAGCAGTACTTC.

This clonotype was picked up many times. The chain recombines TRBV11-2 with TRBJ2-5; D unresolved. V lost 8 bases, J lost 0 bases, and 4 bases lay in between. Looked up from germline, CDR1 is SGHAT and CDR2 is FQNNGV. The CDR3 contains 11 residues. CDR3 in DNA: TGTGCCAGCGGTAACCAAGAGACCCAGTACTTC. Translation gives CASGNQETQYF.

V usage is TRBV6-2 or TRBV6-3 and J usage is TRBJ1-2; no clear D gene. The CDR3 runs 14 residues. Germline V gene lookup returns CDR1 MNHEY and CDR2 SVGEGT. The ends were cut back, 2 bases at V and 5 bases at J, with 12 bases in the middle. The CDR3 spells CASSYGLQSYGYTF. The CDR3 DNA reads as TGTGCCAGCAGTTACGGTCTGCAGTCTTATGGCTACACCTTC.

This clonotype was counted between two and nine times. CDR3 region: CSAWDRASTDTQYF. The CDR3 DNA sequence: TGCAGTGCTTGGGACAGGGCTAGCACAGATACGCAGTATTTT. J is TRBJ2-3 and V is TRBV20-1, with 9 bases lining up with TRBD1. This CDR3 spans 14 amino acids. The ends lost 5 bases at V and 0 bases at J; junction bases unmatched: 3. Germline CDR1 and CDR2: DFQATT and SNEGSKA (reference sequence).

The chain recombines TRBV19 with TRBJ2-1; 7 bases agree with TRBD2. The germline gives CDR1 LNHDA, CDR2 SQIVND (reference sequence). This CDR3 contains 18 residues. The trim removed 4 bases at V and 1 base at J, leaving 13 bases unmatched. The CDR3 region has the DNA TGTGCCAGTAGTAAGGAGGAGCGGGGACGTTTATCCTACAATGAGCAGTTCTTC. Translating gives CASSKEERGRLSYNEQFF.

This clonotype was seen at least ten times. V is TRBV5-6 and J is TRBJ1-1, with 8 bases identical to TRBD1. The V segment lost 0 bases and the J segment 5 bases; nucleotides outside the gene matches: 12. Germline CDR1 and CDR2: SGHDT and YYEEEE. There are 17 residues in the CDR3. The CDR3 is CASSLAIGQGAGTEAFF. For the CDR3, the DNA is TGTGCCAGCAGCTTGGCAATTGGGCAGGGGGCAGGGACTGAAGCTTTCTTT.

This clonotype was seen many times. The rearrangement uses TRBV12-3 or TRBV12-4 and TRBJ2-3, with 9 bases that match TRBD1. This CDR3 is built from 15 residues. The V and J ends lost 5 bases and 4 bases, in that order; junction bases with no gene match: 7. The CDR3 nucleotides read TGTGCCAGCAGTCCGTCGGGACAGGGTCCAGATACGCAGTATTTT. Translating gives CASSPSGQGPDTQYF.

In its sample, this clonotype was seen many times. The CDR3: CASSEQQGGTEAFF. The CDR3 nucleotides read TGTGCCAGCAGCGAACAACAGGGGGGGACTGAAGCTTTCTTT. This chain joins TRBV7-9 and TRBJ1-1; the match to TRBD1 covers 8 bases. V shed 5 bases, J shed 5 bases, and the junction held 7 bases outside the gene matches. The CDR3 length is 14 residues. Germline V gene sequence: CDR1 SEHNR, CDR2 FQNEAQ (reference sequence). Complete variable domain (other parts from reference TRBV7-9 and TRBJ1-1): DTGVSQNPRHKITKRGQNVTFRCDPISEHNRLYWYRQTLGQGPEFLTYFQNEAQLEKSRLLSDRFSAERPKGSFSTLEIQRTEQGDSAMYLCASSEQQGGTEAFFGQGTRLTVV.

This chain joins TRBV5-1 and TRBJ2-5; 9 positions match TRBD1. This CDR3 is built from 15 residues. Germline V gene lookup returns CDR1 SGHRS and CDR2 YFSETQ. V dropped 2 bases and J dropped 5; count of bases not matched to a gene: 7. The CDR3 DNA reads as TGCGCCAGCAGCTTTACAGGGGGCGCGGGGGAGACCCAGTACTTC. Its translation is CASSFTGGAGETQYF.